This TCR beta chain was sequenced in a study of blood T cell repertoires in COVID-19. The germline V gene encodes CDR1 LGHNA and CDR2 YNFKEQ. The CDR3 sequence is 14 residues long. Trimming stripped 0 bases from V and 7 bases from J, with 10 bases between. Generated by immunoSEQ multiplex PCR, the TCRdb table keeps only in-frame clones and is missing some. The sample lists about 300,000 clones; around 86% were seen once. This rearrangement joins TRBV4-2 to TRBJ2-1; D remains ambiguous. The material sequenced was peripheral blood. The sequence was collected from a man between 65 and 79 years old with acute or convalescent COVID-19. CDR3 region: CASSQDYFTNEQFF. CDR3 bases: TGTGCCAGCAGCCAAGATTACTTCACGAATGAGCAGTTCTTC.